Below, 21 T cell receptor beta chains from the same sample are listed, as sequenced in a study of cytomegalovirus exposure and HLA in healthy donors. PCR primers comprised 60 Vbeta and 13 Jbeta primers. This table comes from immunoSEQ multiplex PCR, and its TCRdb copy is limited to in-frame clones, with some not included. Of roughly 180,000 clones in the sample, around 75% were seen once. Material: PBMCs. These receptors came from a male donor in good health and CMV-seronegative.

The CDR3 sequence is CASSYGAGGEQFF. The DNA of the CDR3 is TGTGCCAGCAGTTACGGGGCGGGAGGGGAGCAGTTCTTC. The chain carries TRBV6-5 and TRBJ2-1; 9 bases are shared with TRBD2. There are 13 residues in the CDR3. V was clipped by 2 bases and J by 10 bases; unmatched bases: 3. Germline V gene lookup returns CDR1 MNHEY and CDR2 SVGAGI.

CDR3 residues: CAYGQGDYGYTF. CDR3 DNA: TGTGCCTACGGACAGGGCGACTATGGCTACACCTTC. This chain uses TRBV10-3 with TRBJ1-2; 8 bases map to TRBD1. V shed 11 bases, J shed 3 bases, and the junction held 5 bases outside the gene matches. The V gene's germline CDR1 is ENHRY and CDR2 SYGVKD. The CDR3 is made up of 12 amino acids.

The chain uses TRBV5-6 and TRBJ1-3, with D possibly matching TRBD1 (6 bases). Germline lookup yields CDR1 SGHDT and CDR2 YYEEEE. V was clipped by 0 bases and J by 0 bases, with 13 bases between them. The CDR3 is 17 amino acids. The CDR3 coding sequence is TGTGCCAGCAGCTTGGCATCGGGGGGGCACTCTGGAAACACCATATATTTT. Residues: CASSLASGGHSGNTIYF.

The CDR3 nucleotides read TGTGCCTCGGTCCTCCTAGCGTCCTACAATGAGCAGTTCTTC. This sequence encodes CASVLLASYNEQFF. This chain connects TRBV30 to TRBJ2-1, with a weak D call TRBD2 (6 bases). Germline V lookup: CDR1 GTSNPN, CDR2 SVGIG (reference sequence). The length of the CDR3 is 14 residues. V was trimmed by 7 bases and J by 1 base, leaving 14 bases between them.

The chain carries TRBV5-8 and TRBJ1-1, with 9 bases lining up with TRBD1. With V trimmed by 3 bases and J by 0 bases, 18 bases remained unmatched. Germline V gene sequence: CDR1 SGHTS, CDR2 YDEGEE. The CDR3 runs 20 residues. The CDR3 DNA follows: TGTGCCAGCAGCTCTAGAAAAACCCGGGACAGGGACCGTATGAACACTGAAGCTTTCTTT. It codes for CASSSRKTRDRDRMNTEAFF.

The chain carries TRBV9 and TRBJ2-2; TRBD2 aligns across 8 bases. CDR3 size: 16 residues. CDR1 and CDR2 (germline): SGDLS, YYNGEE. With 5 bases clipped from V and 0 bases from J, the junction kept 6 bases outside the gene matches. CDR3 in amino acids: CASSFTSGANTGELFF. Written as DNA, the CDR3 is TGTGCCAGCAGTTTCACTAGCGGCGCGAACACCGGGGAGCTGTTTTTT.

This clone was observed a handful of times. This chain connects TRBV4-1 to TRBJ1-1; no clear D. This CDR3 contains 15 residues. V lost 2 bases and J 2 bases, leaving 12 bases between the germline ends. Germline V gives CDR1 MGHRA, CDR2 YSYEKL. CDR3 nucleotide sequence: TGCGCCAGCAGCCAAAAAGATGCGAGAAACACTGAAGCTTTCTTT. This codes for CASSQKDARNTEAFF.

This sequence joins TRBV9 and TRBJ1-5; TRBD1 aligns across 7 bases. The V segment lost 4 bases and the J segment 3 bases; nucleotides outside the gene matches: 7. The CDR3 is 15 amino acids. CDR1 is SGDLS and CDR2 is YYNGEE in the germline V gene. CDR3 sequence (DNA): TGTGCCAGCAGCCCGGACGGGACAGTCAATCAGCCCCAGCATTTT. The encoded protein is CASSPDGTVNQPQHF.

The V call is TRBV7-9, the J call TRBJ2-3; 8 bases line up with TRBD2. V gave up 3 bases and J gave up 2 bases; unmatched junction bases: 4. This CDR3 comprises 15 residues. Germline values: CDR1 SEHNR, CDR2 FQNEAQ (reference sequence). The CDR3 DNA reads TGTGCCAGCAGCTTCACTAGCGGATACACAGATACGCAGTATTTT. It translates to CASSFTSGYTDTQYF.

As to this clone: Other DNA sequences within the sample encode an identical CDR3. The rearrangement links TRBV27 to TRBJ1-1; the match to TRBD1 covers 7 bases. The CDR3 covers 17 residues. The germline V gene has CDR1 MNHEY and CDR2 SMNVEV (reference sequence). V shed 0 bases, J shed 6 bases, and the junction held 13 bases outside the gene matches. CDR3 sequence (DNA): TGTGCCAGCAGTTTATCAGAGGGGGCGATCGTATTCTCTGAAGCTTTCTTT. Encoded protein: CASSLSEGAIVFSEAFF.

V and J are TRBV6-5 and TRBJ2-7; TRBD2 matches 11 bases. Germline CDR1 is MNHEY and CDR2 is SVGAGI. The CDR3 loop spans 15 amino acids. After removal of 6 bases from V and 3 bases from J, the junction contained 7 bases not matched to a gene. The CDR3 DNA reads TGTGCCAGCAGACGACAGGGACTAGCGGACTACGAGCAGTACTTC. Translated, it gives CASRRQGLADYEQYF.

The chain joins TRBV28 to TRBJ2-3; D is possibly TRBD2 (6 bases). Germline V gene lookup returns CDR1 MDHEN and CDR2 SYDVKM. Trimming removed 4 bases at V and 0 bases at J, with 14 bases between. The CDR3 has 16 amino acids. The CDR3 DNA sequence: TGTGCCAGCAGTTCTTCTTCCGCGGGGAGCACAGATACGCAGTATTTT. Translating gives CASSSSSAGSTDTQYF.

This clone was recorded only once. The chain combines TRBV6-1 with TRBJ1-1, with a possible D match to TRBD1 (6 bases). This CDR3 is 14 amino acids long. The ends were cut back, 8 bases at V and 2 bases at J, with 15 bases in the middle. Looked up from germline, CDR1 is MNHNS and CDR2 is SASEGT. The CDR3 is CASASRTDNTEAFF. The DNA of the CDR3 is TGTGCCAGCGCATCGCGGACAGATAACACTGAAGCTTTCTTT.

As DNA, the CDR3 is TGTGCCAGTAGTATGCTTAGCGGGGGGGCCTACAATGAGCAGTTCTTC. Translated, it gives CASSMLSGGAYNEQFF. The V and J genes are TRBV19 and TRBJ2-1; TRBD2 matches at 11 bases. V lost 3 bases and J lost 2; bases outside the gene matches: 3. Germline lookup yields CDR1 LNHDA and CDR2 SQIVND (reference sequence). The CDR3 extends over 16 amino acids. Complete variable domain (other parts from reference TRBV19 and TRBJ2-1): DGGITQSPKYLFRKEGQNVTLSCEQNLNHDAMYWYRQDPGQGLRLIYYSQIVNDFQKGDIAEGYSVSREKKESFPLTVTSAQKNPTAFYLCASSMLSGGAYNEQFFGPGTRLTVL.

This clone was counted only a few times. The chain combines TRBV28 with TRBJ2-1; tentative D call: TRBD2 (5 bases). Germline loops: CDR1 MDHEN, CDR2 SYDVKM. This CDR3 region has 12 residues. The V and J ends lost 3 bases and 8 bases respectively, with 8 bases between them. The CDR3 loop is CASSLAGYEQFF. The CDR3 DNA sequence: TGTGCCAGCAGTTTGGCGGGTTATGAGCAGTTCTTC.

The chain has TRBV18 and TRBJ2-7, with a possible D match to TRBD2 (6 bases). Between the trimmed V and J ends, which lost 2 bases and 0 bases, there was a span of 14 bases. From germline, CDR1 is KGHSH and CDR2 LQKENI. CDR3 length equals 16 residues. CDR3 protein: CASSPTATRSSYEQYF. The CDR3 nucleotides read TGTGCCAGCTCACCAACTGCGACTAGGAGCTCCTACGAGCAGTACTTC.

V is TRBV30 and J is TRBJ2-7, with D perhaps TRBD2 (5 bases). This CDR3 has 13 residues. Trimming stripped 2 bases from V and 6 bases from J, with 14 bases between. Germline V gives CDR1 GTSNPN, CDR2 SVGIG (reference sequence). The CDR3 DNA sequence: TGTGCCTGGAGTCCAAGGGAGTCGGGCGAGCAGTACTTC. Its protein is CAWSPRESGEQYF.

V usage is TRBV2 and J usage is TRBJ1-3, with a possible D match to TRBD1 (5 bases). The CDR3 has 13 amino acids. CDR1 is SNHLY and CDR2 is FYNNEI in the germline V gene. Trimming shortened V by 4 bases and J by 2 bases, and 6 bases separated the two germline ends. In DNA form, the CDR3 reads TGTGCCAGCAGTGCAGGGCCTGGAAACACCATATATTTT. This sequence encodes CASSAGPGNTIYF.

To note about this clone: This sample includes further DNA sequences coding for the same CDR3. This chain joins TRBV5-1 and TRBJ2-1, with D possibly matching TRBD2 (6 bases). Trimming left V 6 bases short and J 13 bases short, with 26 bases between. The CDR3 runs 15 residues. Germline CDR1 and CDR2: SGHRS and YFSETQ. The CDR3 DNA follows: TGCGCCAGCACCCAAAACTCGGCTAGCGAAGGTGAACAGTTCTTC. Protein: CASTQNSASEGEQFF.

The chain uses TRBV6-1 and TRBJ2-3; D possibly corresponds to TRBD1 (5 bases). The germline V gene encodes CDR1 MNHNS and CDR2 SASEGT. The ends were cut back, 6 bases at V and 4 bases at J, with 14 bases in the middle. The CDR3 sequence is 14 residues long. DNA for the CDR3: TGTGCCAGCAGCGACTTGGGGCAGCCAGATACGCAGTATTTT. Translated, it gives CASSDLGQPDTQYF.

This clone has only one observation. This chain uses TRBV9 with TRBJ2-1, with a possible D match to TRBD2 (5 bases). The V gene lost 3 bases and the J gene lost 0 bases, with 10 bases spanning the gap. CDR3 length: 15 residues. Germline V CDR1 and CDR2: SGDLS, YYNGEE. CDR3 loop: CASSERLSSYNEQFF. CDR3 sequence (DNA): TGTGCCAGCAGCGAGCGGTTGAGCTCCTACAATGAGCAGTTCTTC.